This TCR beta chain comes out of a study of blood T cell repertoires in COVID-19. Study in general: Samples representing acute and convalescent COVID-19 were sourced from the United States, Italy and Spain. Sources were T cells, B-cell-depleted T cells, or PBMCs; the material itself was cDNA or gDNA.

Germline V lookup: CDR1 SEHNR, CDR2 FQNEAQ (reference sequence). The V gene end was trimmed by 8 bases and the J gene end by 6 bases; junction bases not matched to a gene: 10. There are 14 residues in the CDR3. Authors' processing steps: Nucleated cell number was recorded as an estimate derived from reference gene primer amplification. TCRdb keeps only in-frame clones here, not all; method: immunoSEQ multiplex PCR. The V and J calls and the clone size are those of that table, but D and trimming were determined from the DNA. The table lists around 140,000 clones, around nine tenths of them singletons.

The sample consisted of peripheral blood. The TCR comes from a human donor in a cohort sampled during active COVID-19. This chain connects TRBV7-9 to TRBJ2-3, with TRBD2 identical over 8 bases. The CDR3 spells CASPRSGGSDTQYF. DNA for the CDR3: TGTGCCAGCCCCCGATCGGGGGGGTCGGATACGCAGTATTTT.